This T cell receptor (beta chain) is drawn from a study of cytomegalovirus exposure and HLA in healthy donors. PCR involved 60 Vbeta and 13 Jbeta primers. Measured with immunoSEQ multiplex PCR; TCRdb has only the in-frame clones, and not every one. This table has around 110,000 clones, about two thirds appearing once. Germline V gene lookup returns CDR1 GTSNPN and CDR2 SVGIG (reference sequence). The CDR3 runs to 13 residues. J gave up 7 bases and V 3 bases, and 8 bases lay outside the gene matches. This receptor was obtained from a young man in good health and CMV-seropositive. The sequenced material came from PBMCs. The V call is TRBV30, the J call TRBJ1-2, with TRBD1 matching 7 bases. This chain's CDR3 is CAWSRGTDFGYTF. The CDR3 DNA reads as TGTGCCTGGAGCCGGGGGACAGATTTTGGCTACACCTTC.